A selection of T cell receptor beta chains follows, all from one sample in a study of metastatic and nonmetastatic thyroid tumors. TCRdb redid the clone calls on the PCR reads using MiXCR. The sample comprises about 21,000 clones, approximately 30% of which are singletons, and about 20% rests with the top ten. Sequenced sample: blood. The receptors come from a female donor with papillary thyroid cancer or a benign thyroid nodule (not recorded which). Some clones in this sample may be carry-over from other donors' samples. CDR3s include the opening cysteine and the closing phenylalanine or tryptophan. A D gene is named only where the DNA matches it firmly. The listing skips clone size in some rows; elsewhere it reads once, few, many or a size class.

j_gene,abundance,v_gene,d_gene,CDR3aa,CDR3nt
TRBJ1-3,many,TRBV28,.,CASSLTSRYSGNTIYF,TGTGCCAGCAGTTTAACATCACGGTACTCTGGAAACACCATATATTTT
TRBJ1-2,few,TRBV5-1,.,CASSLLGRGNDGYTF,TGCGCCAGCAGCTTGTTAGGGAGGGGAAACGATGGCTACACCTTC
TRBJ1-4,many,TRBV12-3/TRBV12-4,.,CASALTTGALHLTANEKLFF,TGTGCCAGCGCGCTAACGACGGGGGCCCTCCATTTGACAGCTAATGAAAAACTGTTTTTT
TRBJ2-1,many,TRBV13,.,CASSSRGRGEQFF,TGTGCCAGCAGCTCACGGGGCCGCGGGGAGCAGTTCTTC
TRBJ2-1,many,TRBV20-1,TRBD1,CSAKTGGESNEQFF,TGCAGTGCAAAGACAGGGGGTGAGTCCAATGAGCAGTTCTTC
TRBJ1-2,many,TRBV4-2,TRBD1,CASSQAGTGVGYTF,TGTGCCAGCAGCCAAGCCGGGACAGGGGTAGGCTACACCTTC
TRBJ1-5,medium-sized,TRBV7-2,.,CASSLKGGNQPQHF,TGTGCCAGCAGCTTAAAAGGGGGCAATCAGCCCCAGCATTTT
TRBJ1-5,medium-sized,TRBV6-1,TRBD1,CASSECWGCDRDFNQPQHF,TGTGCCAGCAGTGAATGTTGGGGTTGTGACAGGGACTTTAATCAGCCCCAGCATTTT
TRBJ2-7,many,TRBV20-1,.,CSAGGTVYEQYF,TGCAGTGCTGGGGGGACGGTCTACGAGCAGTACTTC
TRBJ2-7,many,TRBV4-3,TRBD2,CASSQDLSGRGGSSYEQYF,TGCGCCAGCAGCCAAGATCTGAGCGGGAGGGGGGGAAGCTCCTACGAGCAGTACTTC
TRBJ1-2,few,TRBV25-1,.,CASSFAGRYAYTF,TGTGCCAGCAGTTTCGCGGGGCGCTATGCCTACACCTTC
TRBJ2-1,.,TRBV4-1,TRBD2,CASSPLPPAGVRGEQFF,TGCGCCAGCAGCCCCCTGCCCCCAGCGGGAGTTCGCGGTGAGCAGTTCTTC
TRBJ1-2,.,TRBV6-1,.,CASSRRDSYGYTF,TGTGCCAGCAGTAGGCGGGACTCCTATGGCTACACCTTC
TRBJ2-7,many,TRBV7-3,.,CASSLTAQYEQYF,TGTGCCAGCAGCTTAACGGCCCAATACGAGCAGTACTTC
TRBJ2-3,many,TRBV5-6,TRBD1,CASSPGQTFTDTQYF,TGTGCCAGCAGCCCGGGACAGACCTTCACAGATACGCAGTATTTT
TRBJ2-7,.,TRBV19,.,CASSMPSYEQYF,TGTGCCAGTAGTATGCCCTCCTACGAGCAGTACTTC
TRBJ1-1,.,TRBV5-1,TRBD1,CASSLERTGLAFF,TGCGCCAGCAGCTTGGAACGGACAGGGCTGGCTTTCTTT
TRBJ2-2,.,TRBV12-3/TRBV12-4,.,CASTPGGRITGELFF,TGTGCCAGCACCCCTGGAGGTCGAATCACCGGGGAGCTGTTTTTT
TRBJ2-1,many,TRBV4-2,.,CASSQAVRDNDEQFF,TGTGCCAGCAGCCAAGCGGTACGGGACAATGATGAGCAGTTCTTC
TRBJ2-7,few,TRBV20-1,TRBD2,CSARVRETYYEQYF,TGCAGTGCTAGAGTGCGGGAGACCTACTACGAGCAGTACTTC
TRBJ2-1,medium-sized,TRBV11-2,.,CASSLGRESYNEQFF,TGTGCCAGCAGCTTGGGCAGGGAATCCTACAATGAGCAGTTCTTC
TRBJ1-1,many,TRBV4-3,.,CASSQVSGNTEAFF,TGCGCCAGCAGCCAAGTCTCCGGGAACACTGAAGCTTTCTTT
TRBJ1-4,few,TRBV28,.,CASSFYGGGGEKLFF,TGTGCCAGCAGTTTCTATGGGGGGGGCGGTGAAAAACTGTTTTTT
TRBJ1-6,many,TRBV13,.,CASRSSHNNSPLHF,TGTGCCAGCAGGTCCAGCCATAATAATTCACCCCTCCACTTT
TRBJ2-7,medium-sized,TRBV9,TRBD1,CASSVGRTGKIYEQYF,TGTGCCAGCAGCGTAGGTAGGACAGGGAAAATCTACGAGCAGTACTTC
TRBJ2-7,.,TRBV6-2/TRBV6-3,.,CASSQDRARDEQYF,TGCGCCAGCAGCCAAGATAGGGCCCGAGACGAGCAGTACTTC
TRBJ1-1,many,TRBV7-8,TRBD1,CASSGTRDRGTEAFF,TGTGCCAGCAGCGGCACCCGGGACAGGGGCACTGAAGCTTTCTTT
TRBJ2-3,.,TRBV27,.,CAISRTPPPDTKYF,TGTGCCATCAGTCGGACGCCCCCCCCTGATACGAAGTATTTT